Only one count was recorded for the clone carrying this T cell receptor (beta chain). In the original processing: The authors estimated nucleated cell counts from reference gene primer amplification. Data came from immunoSEQ multiplex PCR; TCRdb stores just in-frame clones and leaves some out. The DNA was the basis for D and trimming; V, J and clone size are from that table. The sample has around 30,000 clones, 85% to 95% seen once; the top ten hold 4%. This entry belongs to a study of blood T cell repertoires in COVID-19. Looking at the study overall: Material from acute and convalescent COVID-19 was sourced from the United States, Italy and Spain. PBMCs, B-cell-depleted T cells, or T cells provided the cDNA or gDNA that made up the material.

The sequence derives from a human donor with active COVID-19. The donor label of this sample is uncertain. Sequencing was carried out using peripheral blood.

For the CDR3, the DNA is TGTGCCAGCTCACCACTTACTAGCGTGGGCACCGGGGAGCTGTTTTTT. It specifies CASSPLTSVGTGELFF. This chain connects TRBV18 to TRBJ2-2, with 7 bases lining up with TRBD2. Germline-derived CDR1 and CDR2 are KGHSH and LQKENI. The CDR3 sequence is 16 residues long. Trimming at V came to 1 base and at J to 4 bases, leaving 6 bases not matched to a gene.